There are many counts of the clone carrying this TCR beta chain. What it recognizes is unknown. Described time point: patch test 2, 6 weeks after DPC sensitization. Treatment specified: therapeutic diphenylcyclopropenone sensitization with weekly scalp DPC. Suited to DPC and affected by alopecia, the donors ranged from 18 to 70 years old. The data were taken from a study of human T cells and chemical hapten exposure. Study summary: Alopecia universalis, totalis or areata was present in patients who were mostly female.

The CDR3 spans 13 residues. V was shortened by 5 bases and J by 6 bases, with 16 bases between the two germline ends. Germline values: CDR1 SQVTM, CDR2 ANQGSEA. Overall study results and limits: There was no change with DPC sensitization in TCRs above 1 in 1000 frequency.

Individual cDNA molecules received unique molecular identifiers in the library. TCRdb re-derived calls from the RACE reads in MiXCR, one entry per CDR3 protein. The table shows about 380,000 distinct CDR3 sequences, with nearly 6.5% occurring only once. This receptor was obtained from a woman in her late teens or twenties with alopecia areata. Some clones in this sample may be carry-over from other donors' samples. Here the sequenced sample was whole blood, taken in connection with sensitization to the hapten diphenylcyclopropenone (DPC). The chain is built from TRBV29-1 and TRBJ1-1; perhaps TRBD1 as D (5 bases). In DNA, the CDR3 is TGCAGCGTTCCGCGGGACCTTAAAGCTGAAGCTTTCTTT. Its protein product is CSVPRDLKAEAFF.